A single sample gave rise to the 20 T cell receptor beta chains below, sequenced in a study of blood T cell repertoires in COVID-19. Produced via immunoSEQ multiplex PCR; TCRdb's table is partial and in-frame only. This sample has roughly 70,000 clones, with 70% to 90% found just once. Sequencing used peripheral blood. The receptors originated from a man aged 50 to 60 with active COVID-19.

This clone was found once. The rearrangement joins TRBV5-1 to TRBJ1-3; D gene uncertain. Trimming removed 5 bases from V and 0 bases from J, with 12 bases in between. The CDR3 runs to 15 residues. Germline V gene data show CDR1 as SGHRS and CDR2 as YFSETQ. For the CDR3, the DNA is TGCGCCAGCAGGTCGCCCGGGAGCTCTGGAAACACCATATATTTT. It specifies CASRSPGSSGNTIYF. The full variable domain, rest sourced from reference TRBV5-1 and TRBJ1-3, is KAGVTQTPRYLIKTRGQQVTLSCSPISGHRSVSWYQQTPGQGLQFLFEYFSETQRNKGNFPGRFSGRQFSNSRSEMNVSTLELGDSALYLCASRSPGSSGNTIYFGEGSWLTVV.

The chain combines TRBV4-3 with TRBJ1-1; D is undetermined. This CDR3 spans 14 amino acids. Germline loops: CDR1 LGHNA, CDR2 YSLEER. Trimming pared 1 base from V and 1 base from J, leaving 7 bases between. CDR3 coding DNA: TGCGCCAGCAGCCAAGGGCGGCAGAACACTGAAGCTTTCTTT. Its translation: CASSQGRQNTEAFF.

The chain carries TRBV19 and TRBJ1-2; 9 nucleotides align to TRBD1. The germline V gene encodes CDR1 LNHDA and CDR2 SQIVND (reference sequence). This CDR3 is 15 amino acids long. The ends lost 3 bases at V and 3 bases at J; junction bases unmatched: 5. The CDR3 sequence is CASSIGTGSYYGYTF. DNA of the CDR3: TGTGCCAGTAGTATCGGGACAGGGAGCTACTATGGCTACACCTTC.

The chain is built from TRBV7-3 and TRBJ2-7, with D unresolved. The CDR3 is made up of 13 amino acids. The germline gives CDR1 SGHTA, CDR2 FQGTGA. Trimming pared 4 bases from V and 0 bases from J, leaving 7 bases between. Here the CDR3 DNA reads TGTGCCAGCAGCTCTACGAGCTCCTACGAGCAGTACTTC. Protein sequence: CASSSTSSYEQYF. The variable domain in full, with the rest retrieved from reference TRBV7-3 and TRBJ2-7, is GAGVSQTPSNKVTEKGKYVELRCDPISGHTALYWYRQSLGQGPEFLIYFQGTGAADDSGLPNDRFFAVRPEGSVSTLKIQRTERGDSAVYLCASSSTSSYEQYFGPGTRLTVT.

The rearrangement links TRBV2 to TRBJ2-2; maybe TRBD1 (6 bases). There are 15 residues in the CDR3. V lost 1 base to trimming and J lost 0 bases, with 6 bases between them. Germline values: CDR1 SNHLY, CDR2 FYNNEI. CDR3 in DNA: TGTGCCAGCAGTGAAGAGGGGGCGAACACCGGGGAGCTGTTTTTT. It specifies CASSEEGANTGELFF.

CDR3 region: CASSAGLAETYEQYF. CDR3 DNA sequence: TGTGCCAGCAGCGCGGGACTAGCGGAGACCTACGAGCAGTACTTC. The chain recombines TRBV7-8 with TRBJ2-7; TRBD2 matches at 11 bases. The CDR3 covers 15 residues. Germline lookup yields CDR1 SGHVS and CDR2 FQNEAQ. V lost 5 bases and J lost 2; bases outside the gene matches: 5.

V is TRBV18 and J is TRBJ2-3; D is possibly TRBD1 (6 bases). CDR3 length: 16 amino acids. Germline loops: CDR1 KGHSH, CDR2 LQKENI. Trimming left V 2 bases short and J 0 bases short, with 12 bases between. CDR3 DNA sequence: TGTGCCAGCTCACCAGAAGGGCAGGGGAGCACAGATACGCAGTATTTT. It specifies CASSPEGQGSTDTQYF.

V is TRBV5-8 and J is TRBJ1-5; a weak D match, TRBD1 (5 bases). With 4 bases removed from V and 0 bases from J, the gap between germline ends came to 14 bases. From germline, CDR1 is SGHTS and CDR2 YDEGEE. The CDR3 sequence is 16 residues long. The CDR3 loop is CASSPGHFNSNQPQHF. In DNA form, the CDR3 reads TGTGCCAGCAGCCCCGGACATTTTAATAGCAATCAGCCCCAGCATTTT.

This chain connects TRBV21-1 to TRBJ1-1. TRBV21-1 is given as a pseudogene. The CDR3 consists of 15 residues. CDR3 sequence (DNA): TGTGCCAGCATCCACGGGGGACGGCTGAACACTGAAGCTTTCTTT. Amino acid sequence: CASIHGGRLNTEAFF.

The chain is built from TRBV10-2 and TRBJ2-5, with 9 bases identical to TRBD2. Trimming at V came to 5 bases and at J to 7 bases, leaving 11 bases not matched to a gene. The germline V gene has CDR1 WSHSY and CDR2 SAAADI. The CDR3 is 15 residues long. CDR3 loop: CASSSTGGGVGTQYF. CDR3 nucleotide sequence: TGCGCCAGCAGTTCTACCGGCGGGGGGGTGGGGACCCAGTACTTC.

This clone has a single count. The CDR3 loop is CASSLGAGGQETQYF. The CDR3 region has the DNA TGCGCCAGCAGCCTAGGTGCGGGGGGCCAAGAGACCCAGTACTTC. The chain employs TRBV4-1 and TRBJ2-5, with TRBD2 matching 8 bases. The CDR3 totals 15 residues. Trimming removed 4 bases from V and 1 base from J; junction bases left unmatched: 5. CDR1 MGHRA and CDR2 YSYEKL come from the germline V gene.

Here the CDR3 reads CASSLDTANEKLFF. Here the CDR3 DNA reads TGCGCCAGCAGCTTGGATACAGCTAATGAAAAACTGTTTTTT. V and J are TRBV5-1 and TRBJ1-4; D ambiguous. This CDR3 is 14 amino acids long. Looked up from germline, CDR1 is SGHRS and CDR2 is YFSETQ. V was trimmed by 0 bases and J by 3 bases, leaving 6 bases between them.

CDR3 protein: CASSYRTDSPLHF. The CDR3, as DNA: TGCGCCAGCAGCTATAGGACTGATTCACCCCTCCACTTT. J is TRBJ1-6 and V is TRBV5-1; D is unresolved. V shed 3 bases and J shed 8 bases, with 9 bases lying between them. The CDR3 sequence is 13 residues long. The germline CDR1 and CDR2 sequences are SGHRS and YFSETQ.

This sequence joins TRBV7-3 and TRBJ2-3; TRBD2 matches at 7 bases. J gave up 3 bases and V 2 bases, and 5 bases lay outside the gene matches. This CDR3 is built from 15 residues. CDR1 and CDR2 from the germline V gene are SGHTA and FQGTGA. CDR3: CASSLDGGRTDTQYF. The CDR3 nucleotides read TGTGCCAGCAGCTTAGACGGGGGGAGAACAGATACGCAGTATTTT.

This chain joins TRBV21-1 and TRBJ1-2; no check of the table's D call, TRBD1, against the DNA was made. TRBV21-1 is a pseudogene. This CDR3 comprises 18 residues. As DNA, the CDR3 is TGTGCCAGCAGCAAAGCGGAGGGACAGGGGTTTATTTTTGATGGCTACACCTTC. It codes for CASSKAEGQGFIFDGYTF.

V and J are TRBV2 and TRBJ1-1, with 7 bases that match TRBD1. V lost 6 bases and J lost 8; bases outside the gene matches: 15. Looked up from germline, CDR1 is SNHLY and CDR2 is FYNNEI. There are 15 residues in the CDR3. In nucleotides, the CDR3 is TGTGCCAGCAGACGAAACGGACAGGTCGTAGCGGAAGCTTTCTTT. It encodes CASRRNGQVVAEAFF.

This chain links TRBV24-1 with TRBJ2-2; TRBD1 agrees at 9 bases. In germline, CDR1 is KGHDR, CDR2 SFDVKD. Trimming at V came to 4 bases and at J to 2 bases, leaving 7 bases not matched to a gene. The CDR3 is 17 amino acids. The CDR3 bases are TGTGCCACCAGTGACGCACAGGGGGCGTTAAACACCGGGGAGCTGTTTTTT. This gives the protein CATSDAQGALNTGELFF.

The chain combines TRBV18 with TRBJ2-1; TRBD2 might be the D (6 bases). Trimming removed 3 bases from V and 6 bases from J, with 21 bases in between. There are 17 residues in the CDR3. Germline values: CDR1 KGHSH, CDR2 LQKENI. The CDR3 DNA is TGTGCCAGCTCACCTAGATCTAATAGCGTGGAGGGCAATGAGCAGTTCTTC. Its translation: CASSPRSNSVEGNEQFF.

This chain uses TRBV11-2 with TRBJ1-2, with TRBD1 as a possible D gene (6 bases). Trimming pared 4 bases from V and 7 bases from J, leaving 19 bases between. CDR1 is SGHAT and CDR2 is FQNNGV in the germline V gene. This CDR3 comprises 15 residues. CDR3 DNA: TGTGCCAGCAGCTCGCCGGGGGGCGCGAGGGGTGGCTACACCTTC. Protein sequence: CASSSPGGARGGYTF.

The chain is built from TRBV28 and TRBJ1-1, with D perhaps matching TRBD1 (6 bases). V lost 2 bases to trimming and J lost 2 bases, with 12 bases between them. The CDR3 contains 15 residues. CDR1 MDHEN and CDR2 SYDVKM come from the germline V gene. The DNA of the CDR3 is TGTGCCAGCAGTTTAGTGCTGGACAGCAACACTGAAGCTTTCTTT. It codes for CASSLVLDSNTEAFF.